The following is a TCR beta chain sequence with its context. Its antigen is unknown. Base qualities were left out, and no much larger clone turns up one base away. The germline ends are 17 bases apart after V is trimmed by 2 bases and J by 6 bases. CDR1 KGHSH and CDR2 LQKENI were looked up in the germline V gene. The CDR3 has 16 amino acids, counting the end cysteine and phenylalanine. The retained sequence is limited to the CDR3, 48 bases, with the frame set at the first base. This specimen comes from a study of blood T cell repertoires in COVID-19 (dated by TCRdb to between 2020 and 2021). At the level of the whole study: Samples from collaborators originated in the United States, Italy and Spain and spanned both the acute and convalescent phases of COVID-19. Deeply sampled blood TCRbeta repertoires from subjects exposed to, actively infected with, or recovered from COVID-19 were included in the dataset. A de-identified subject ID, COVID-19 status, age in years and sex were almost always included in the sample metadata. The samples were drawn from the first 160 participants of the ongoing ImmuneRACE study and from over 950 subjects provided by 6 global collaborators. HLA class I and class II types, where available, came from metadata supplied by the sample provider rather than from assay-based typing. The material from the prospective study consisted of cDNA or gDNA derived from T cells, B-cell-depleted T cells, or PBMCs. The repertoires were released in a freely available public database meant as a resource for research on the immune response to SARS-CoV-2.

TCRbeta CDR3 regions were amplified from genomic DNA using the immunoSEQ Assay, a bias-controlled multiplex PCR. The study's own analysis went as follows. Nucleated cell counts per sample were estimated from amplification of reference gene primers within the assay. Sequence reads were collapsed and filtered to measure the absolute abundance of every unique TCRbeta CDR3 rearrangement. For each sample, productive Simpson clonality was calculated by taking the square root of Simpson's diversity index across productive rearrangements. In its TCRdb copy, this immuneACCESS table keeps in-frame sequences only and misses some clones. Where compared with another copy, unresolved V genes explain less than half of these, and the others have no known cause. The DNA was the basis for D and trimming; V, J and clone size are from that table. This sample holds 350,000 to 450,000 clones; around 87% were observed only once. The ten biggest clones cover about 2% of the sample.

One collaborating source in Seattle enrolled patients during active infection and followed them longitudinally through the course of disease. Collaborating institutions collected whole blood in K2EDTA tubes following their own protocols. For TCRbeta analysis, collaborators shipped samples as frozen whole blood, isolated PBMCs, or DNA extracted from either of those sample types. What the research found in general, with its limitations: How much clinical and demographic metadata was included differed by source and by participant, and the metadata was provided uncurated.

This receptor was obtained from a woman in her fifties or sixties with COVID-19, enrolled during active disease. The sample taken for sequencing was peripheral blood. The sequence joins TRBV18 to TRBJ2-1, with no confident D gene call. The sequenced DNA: TGTGCCAGCTCACCAGTAGACCTAGGCTATTCCAATGAGCAGTTCTTC. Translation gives CASSPVDLGYSNEQFF.